This T cell receptor beta chain derives from a study of long-term antiretroviral therapy in people with HIV. The immunoSEQ assay was v3.0, run at survey level. The assay was immunoSEQ multiplex PCR, and TCRdb's table has in-frame clones only and misses some. The table includes about 24,000 clones, less than 90% detected once. Germline assignment: CDR1 MDHEN and CDR2 SYDVKM. Trimming pared 4 bases from V and 4 bases from J, leaving 16 bases between. The CDR3 is made up of 15 amino acids. On this clone itself: Its antigen is undetermined.

The study, taken as a whole, reports: The range of CDR3 lengths in HIV repertoires proved narrower than that found in controls.

Every donor had one or more pre-ART and two or more post-ART PBMC samples. Sequencing used unsorted PBMCs, obtained 0.4 years after starting antiretroviral therapy. The chain uses TRBV28 and TRBJ1-2, with D unclear. The origin of this receptor is a man aged 50-60 years with HIV. The CDR3 region has the DNA TGTGCCAGCAGTTCCCCCGGGCGAGCCACCTATGGCTACACCTTC. It encodes CASSSPGRATYGYTF.